The clone carrying this T cell receptor beta chain came up once. This record comes from a study of blood T cell repertoires in COVID-19. As for the study in general: Samples representing acute and convalescent COVID-19 were sourced from the United States, Italy and Spain. T cells, B-cell-depleted T cells, or PBMCs supplied cDNA or gDNA.

V gave up 2 bases and J gave up 6 bases, with 8 bases separating them. The CDR3 loop spans 13 amino acids. Germline V gene sequence: CDR1 SGHTA, CDR2 FQGNSA. Profiled with immunoSEQ multiplex PCR; TCRdb holds only in-frame clones, not every one. The sample yields approximately 110,000 clones, about two thirds seen once. This clonotype was sampled from a human donor with acute or convalescent COVID-19. The donor label of this sample is uncertain. The V gene is TRBV7-2, the J gene TRBJ1-5; D is unclear. Source material: peripheral blood. CDR3 nucleotide sequence: TGTGCCAGCAGCTTAAGCGGAGGTCAGCCCCAGCATTTT. This translates into CASSLSGGQPQHF.